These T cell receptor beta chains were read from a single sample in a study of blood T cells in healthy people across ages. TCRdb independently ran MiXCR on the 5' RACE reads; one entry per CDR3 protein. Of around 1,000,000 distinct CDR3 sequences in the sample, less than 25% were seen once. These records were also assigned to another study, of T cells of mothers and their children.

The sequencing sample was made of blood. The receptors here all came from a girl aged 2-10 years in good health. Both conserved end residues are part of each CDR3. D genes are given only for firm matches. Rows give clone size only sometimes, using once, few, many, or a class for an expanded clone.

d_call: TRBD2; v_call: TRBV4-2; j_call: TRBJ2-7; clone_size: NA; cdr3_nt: TGTGCCAGCAGCCCGGGGCGGGGGGGGATCTACGAGCAGTACTTC; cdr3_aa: CASSPGRGGIYEQYF
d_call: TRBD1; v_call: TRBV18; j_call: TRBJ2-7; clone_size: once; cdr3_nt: TGTGCCAGCTCACCGTTAAGGGACAGCTCCTACGAGCAGTGCTTC; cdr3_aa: CASSPLRDSSYEQCF
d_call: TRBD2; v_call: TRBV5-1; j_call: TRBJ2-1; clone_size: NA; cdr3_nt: TGCGCCAGCAGCAAACCACCTAGCGGGGGTTCGAATGAGCAGTTCTTC; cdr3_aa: CASSKPPSGGSNEQFF
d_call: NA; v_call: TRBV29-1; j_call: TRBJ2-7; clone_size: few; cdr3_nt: TGCATGGCGACGGGGACCTCCTACGAGCAGTACTTC; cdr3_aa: CMATGTSYEQYF
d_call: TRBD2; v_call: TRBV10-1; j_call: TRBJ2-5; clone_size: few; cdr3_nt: TGCGCCAGCCTGGTGCGGACTAGCGGTCGTTACTTC; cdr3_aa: CASLVRTSGRYF
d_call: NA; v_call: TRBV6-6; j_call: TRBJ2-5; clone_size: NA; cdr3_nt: TGTGCCAGCAGTTCGAATGGGAGTCCCCAAGAGACCCAGTACTTC; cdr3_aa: CASSSNGSPQETQYF
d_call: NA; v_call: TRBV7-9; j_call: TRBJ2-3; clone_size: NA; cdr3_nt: TGTGCCAGCAGAGCCTTTCCCGGGGCAAGGGGTGGGGATACGCAGTATTTT; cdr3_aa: CASRAFPGARGGDTQYF
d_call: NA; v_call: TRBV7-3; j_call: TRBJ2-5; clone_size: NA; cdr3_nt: TGTGCCAGCAGCGCGTCAGGGGGAGGAGAGCAGTACTTC; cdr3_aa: CASSASGGGEQYF
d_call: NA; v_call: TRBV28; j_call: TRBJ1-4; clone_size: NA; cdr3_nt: TGTGCCAGCAGTTTCCGGACGGGGGGCGGTGAAAAACTGTTTTTT; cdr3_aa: CASSFRTGGGEKLFF
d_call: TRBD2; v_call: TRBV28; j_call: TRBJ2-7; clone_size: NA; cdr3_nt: TGTGCCAGCAGTTTGGGGACTAGCGGGACCCTCCCCTACGAGCAGTACTTC; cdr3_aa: CASSLGTSGTLPYEQYF
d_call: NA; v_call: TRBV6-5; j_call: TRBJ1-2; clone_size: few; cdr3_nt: TGTGCCAGCAGTAGAACCGACAGGATCGATGGCTACACCTTC; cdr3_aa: CASSRTDRIDGYTF
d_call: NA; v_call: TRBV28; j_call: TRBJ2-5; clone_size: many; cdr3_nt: TGTGCCAGCTTGGGGGTGGCCCTCGAAGGGACCCAGTACTTC; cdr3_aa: CASLGVALEGTQYF
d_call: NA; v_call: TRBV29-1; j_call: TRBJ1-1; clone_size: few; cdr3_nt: TGCAGCGCTGACAGAGTTGATGGAGAGATGAACACTGAAGCTTTCTTT; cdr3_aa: CSADRVDGEMNTEAFF
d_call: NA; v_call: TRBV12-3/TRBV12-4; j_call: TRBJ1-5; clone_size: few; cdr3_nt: TGTGCCAGCACTTTGAGTTTGGGCCAGCCCCAGCATTTT; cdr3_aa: CASTLSLGQPQHF
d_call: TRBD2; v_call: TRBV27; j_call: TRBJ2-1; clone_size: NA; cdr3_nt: TGTGCCAGCGGCCGAACTAGCGGTCACGGTGAGCAGTTCTTC; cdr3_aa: CASGRTSGHGEQFF
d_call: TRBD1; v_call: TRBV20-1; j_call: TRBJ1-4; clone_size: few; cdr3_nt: TGCAGTGCCTCGACAGGGGGCGAGGAAAAACTGTTTTTT; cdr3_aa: CSASTGGEEKLFF
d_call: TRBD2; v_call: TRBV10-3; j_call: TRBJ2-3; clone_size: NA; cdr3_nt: TGTGCCATCGTAGCGGGCCTCACAGATATGCAGTATTTT; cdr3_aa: CAIVAGLTDMQYF
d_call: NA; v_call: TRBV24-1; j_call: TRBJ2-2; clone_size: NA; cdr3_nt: TGTGCCACCAGTGAACCCTACACCGGGGAGCTGTTTTTT; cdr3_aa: CATSEPYTGELFF
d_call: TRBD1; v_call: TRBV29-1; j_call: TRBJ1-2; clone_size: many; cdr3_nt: TGCAGCGTCCGTGGACAGGGTCGTGGCTACACCTTC; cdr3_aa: CSVRGQGRGYTF
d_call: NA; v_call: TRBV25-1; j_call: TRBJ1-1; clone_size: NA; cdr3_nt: TGTGCCAGCAGCGACCCAGGAGTTATAGAAGCTTTCTTT; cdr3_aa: CASSDPGVIEAFF
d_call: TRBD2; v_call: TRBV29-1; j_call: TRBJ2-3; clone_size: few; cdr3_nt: TGCAGCGTTGAAGATCTTGAGGGCGGGGAGGGAACAGATACGCAGTATTTT; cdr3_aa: CSVEDLEGGEGTDTQYF
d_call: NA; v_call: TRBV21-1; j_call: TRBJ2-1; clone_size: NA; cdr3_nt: TGTGCCAGCAGCAAAGACGGAAGACAGGGGATCTACAATGAGCAGTTCTTC; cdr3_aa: CASSKDGRQGIYNEQFF
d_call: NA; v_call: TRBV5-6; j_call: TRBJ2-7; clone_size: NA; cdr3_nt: TGTGCCAGCAGCCTTACCCGGGACCTAGGTTACCACGAGCAGTACTTC; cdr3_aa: CASSLTRDLGYHEQYF
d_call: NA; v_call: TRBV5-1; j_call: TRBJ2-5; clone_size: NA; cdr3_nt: TGCGCCAGCTTCCCGGGCTGGGTGGGTGAGACCCAGTACTTC; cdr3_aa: CASFPGWVGETQYF
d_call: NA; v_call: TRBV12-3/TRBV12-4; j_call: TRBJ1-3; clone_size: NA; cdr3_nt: TGTGCCAGCTGTCCCGGGAAAACCTCTGGAAACACCATATATTTT; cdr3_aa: CASCPGKTSGNTIYF
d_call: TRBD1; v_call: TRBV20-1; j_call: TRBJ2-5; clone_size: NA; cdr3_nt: TGCAGTGCTGGACAGGGGAGAGAGACCCAGTACTTC; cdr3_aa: CSAGQGRETQYF
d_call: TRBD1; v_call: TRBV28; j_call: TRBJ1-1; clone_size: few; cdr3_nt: TGTGCCAGCAGCGCGAGGGGCACAGGGGGCACTGAAGCTTTCTTT; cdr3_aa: CASSARGTGGTEAFF
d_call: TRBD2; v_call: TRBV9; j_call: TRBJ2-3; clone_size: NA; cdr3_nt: TGTGCCAGCAGCGTCAGCGGGGAGATGTACACAGATACGCAGTATTTT; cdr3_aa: CASSVSGEMYTDTQYF
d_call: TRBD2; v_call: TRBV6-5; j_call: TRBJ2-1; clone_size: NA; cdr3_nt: TGTGCCAGCAGTTACGGTAGCGGGGGTGCCAGCGAGCAGTTCTTC; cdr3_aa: CASSYGSGGASEQFF
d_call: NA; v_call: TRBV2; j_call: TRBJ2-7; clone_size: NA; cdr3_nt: TGTGCCAGCCTTCCCCGCACCCTCTACGAGCAGTACTTC; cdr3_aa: CASLPRTLYEQYF
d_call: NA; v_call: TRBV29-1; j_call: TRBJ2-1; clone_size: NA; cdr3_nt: TGCAGCGTTGTAAGGCTAGAGGGGAATGAGCAGTTCTTC; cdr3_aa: CSVVRLEGNEQFF
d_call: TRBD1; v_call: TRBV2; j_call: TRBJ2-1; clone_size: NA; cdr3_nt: TGTGCCAGCAATCGGGGACAGGGGACCTACAATGAGCAGTTCTTC; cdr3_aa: CASNRGQGTYNEQFF